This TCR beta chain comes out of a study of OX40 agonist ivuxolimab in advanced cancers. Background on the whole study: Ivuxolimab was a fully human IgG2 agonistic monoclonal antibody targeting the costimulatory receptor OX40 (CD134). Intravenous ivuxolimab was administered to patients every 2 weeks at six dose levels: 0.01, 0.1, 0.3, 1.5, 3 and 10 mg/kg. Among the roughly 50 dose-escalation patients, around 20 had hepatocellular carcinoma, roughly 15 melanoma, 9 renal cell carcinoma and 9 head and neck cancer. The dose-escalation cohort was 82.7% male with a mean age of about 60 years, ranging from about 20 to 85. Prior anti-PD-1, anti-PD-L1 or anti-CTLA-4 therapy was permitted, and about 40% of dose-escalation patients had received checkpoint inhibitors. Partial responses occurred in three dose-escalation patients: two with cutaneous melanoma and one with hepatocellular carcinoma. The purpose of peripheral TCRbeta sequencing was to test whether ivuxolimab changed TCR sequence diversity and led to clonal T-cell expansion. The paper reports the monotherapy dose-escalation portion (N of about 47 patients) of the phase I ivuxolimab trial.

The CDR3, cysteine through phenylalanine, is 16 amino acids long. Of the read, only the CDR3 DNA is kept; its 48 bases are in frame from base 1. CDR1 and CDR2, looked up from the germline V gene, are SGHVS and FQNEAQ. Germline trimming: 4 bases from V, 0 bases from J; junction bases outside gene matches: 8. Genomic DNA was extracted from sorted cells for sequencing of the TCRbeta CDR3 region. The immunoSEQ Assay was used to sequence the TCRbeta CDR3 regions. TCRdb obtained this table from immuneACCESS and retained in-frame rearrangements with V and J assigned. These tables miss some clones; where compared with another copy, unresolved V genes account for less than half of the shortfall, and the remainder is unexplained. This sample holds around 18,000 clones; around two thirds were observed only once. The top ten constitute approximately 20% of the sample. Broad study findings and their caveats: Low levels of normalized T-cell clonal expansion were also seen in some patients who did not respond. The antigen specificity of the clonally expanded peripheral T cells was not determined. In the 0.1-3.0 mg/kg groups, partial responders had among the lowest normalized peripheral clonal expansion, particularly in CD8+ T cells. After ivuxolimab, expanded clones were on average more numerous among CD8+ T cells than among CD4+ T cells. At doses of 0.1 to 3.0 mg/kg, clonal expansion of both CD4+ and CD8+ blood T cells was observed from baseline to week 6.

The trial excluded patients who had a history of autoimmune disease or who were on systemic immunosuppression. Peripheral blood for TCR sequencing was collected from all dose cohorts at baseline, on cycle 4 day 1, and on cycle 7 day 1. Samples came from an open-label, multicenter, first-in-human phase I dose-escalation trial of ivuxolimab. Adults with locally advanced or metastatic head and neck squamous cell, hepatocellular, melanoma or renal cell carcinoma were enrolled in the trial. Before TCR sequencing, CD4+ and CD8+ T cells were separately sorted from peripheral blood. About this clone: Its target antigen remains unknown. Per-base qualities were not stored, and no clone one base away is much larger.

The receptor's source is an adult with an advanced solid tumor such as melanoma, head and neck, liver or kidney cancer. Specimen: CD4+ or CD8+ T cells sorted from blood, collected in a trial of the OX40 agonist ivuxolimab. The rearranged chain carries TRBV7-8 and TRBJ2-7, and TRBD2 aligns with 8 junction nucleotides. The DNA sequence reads TGTGCCAGCAGCTCTAACAGCGGGGGCGACTCCTACGAGCAGTACTTC. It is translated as CASSSNSGGDSYEQYF.